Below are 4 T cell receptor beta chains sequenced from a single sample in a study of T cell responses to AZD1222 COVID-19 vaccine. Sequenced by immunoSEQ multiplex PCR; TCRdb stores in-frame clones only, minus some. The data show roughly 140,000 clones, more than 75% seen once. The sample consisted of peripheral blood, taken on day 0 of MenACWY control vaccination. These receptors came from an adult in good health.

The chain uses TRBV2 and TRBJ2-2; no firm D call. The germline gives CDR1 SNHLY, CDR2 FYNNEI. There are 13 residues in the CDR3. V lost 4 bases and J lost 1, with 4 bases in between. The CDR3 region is CASSVGNTGELFF. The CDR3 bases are TGTGCCAGCAGTGTGGGGAACACCGGGGAGCTGTTTTTT.

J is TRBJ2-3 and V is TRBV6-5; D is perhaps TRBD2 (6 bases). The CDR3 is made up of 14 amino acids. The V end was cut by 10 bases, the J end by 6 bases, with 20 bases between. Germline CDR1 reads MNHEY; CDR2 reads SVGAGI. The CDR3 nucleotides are TGTGCCATCCACGGAGGGGCAGCGGTTGATACGCAGTATTTT. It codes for CAIHGGAAVDTQYF.

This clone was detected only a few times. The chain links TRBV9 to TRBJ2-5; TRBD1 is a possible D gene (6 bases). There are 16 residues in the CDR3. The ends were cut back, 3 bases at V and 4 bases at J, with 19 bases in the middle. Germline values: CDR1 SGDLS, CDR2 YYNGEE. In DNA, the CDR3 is TGTGCCAGCAGCGCCCTGGGGGCGGGTCTAGGAGAGACCCAGTACTTC. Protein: CASSALGAGLGETQYF.

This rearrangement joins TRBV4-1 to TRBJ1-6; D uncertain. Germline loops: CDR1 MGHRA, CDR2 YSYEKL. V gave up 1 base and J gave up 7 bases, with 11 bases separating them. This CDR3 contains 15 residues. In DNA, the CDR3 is TGCGCCAGCAGCCAAGGGCCGGGGAGGAATTCACCCCTCCACTTT. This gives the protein CASSQGPGRNSPLHF.